The rows below give T cell receptor beta chains drawn from one sample of a study of T cell responses to AZD1222 COVID-19 vaccine. Here immunoSEQ multiplex PCR was the method, and the copy in TCRdb shows in-frame clones only, minus some. The sample lists about 130,000 clones; around 85% were seen once. The material sequenced was peripheral blood, taken 28 days after the second AZD1222 dose. The receptors were gathered from an adult who received the AZD1222 COVID-19 vaccine. Both conserved end residues are part of each CDR3. The D gene is left open where the match is weak. Not every row has a clone size; where given, it reads once, few, many or a size class.

CDR3 protein: CASSPAGGGQPQHF
CDR3 DNA: TGTGCCAGCAGCCCCGCGGGGGGCGGTCAGCCCCAGCATTTT
CDR3 length: 14
V gene: TRBV7-6
clone size: -
D gene: -
J gene: TRBJ1-5

CDR3 protein: CASSVDGGGNQPQHF
CDR3 DNA: TGTGCCAGCAGCGTAGATGGGGGCGGAAATCAGCCCCAGCATTTT
CDR3 length: 15
V gene: TRBV9
clone size: -
D gene: -
J gene: TRBJ1-5

CDR3 protein: CASSSGTGFEKLFF
CDR3 DNA: TGTGCCAGCAGTTCCGGGACAGGGTTTGAAAAACTGTTTTTT
CDR3 length: 14
V gene: TRBV28
clone size: -
D gene: TRBD1
J gene: TRBJ1-4

CDR3 protein: CSVVPAKTGARDEQYF
CDR3 DNA: TGCAGCGTTGTACCGGCTAAGACAGGAGCGCGCGACGAGCAGTACTTC
CDR3 length: 16
V gene: TRBV29-1
clone size: -
D gene: -
J gene: TRBJ2-7

CDR3 protein: CASTVGINQPQHF
CDR3 DNA: TGTGCCAGCACCGTAGGGATCAATCAGCCCCAGCATTTT
CDR3 length: 13
V gene: TRBV4-2
clone size: few
D gene: -
J gene: TRBJ1-5

CDR3 protein: CASSQDSNSGGGETQYF
CDR3 DNA: TGCGCCAGCAGCCAAGATAGTAATAGCGGGGGCGGGGAGACCCAGTACTTC
CDR3 length: 17
V gene: TRBV4-1
clone size: few
D gene: TRBD2
J gene: TRBJ2-5

CDR3 protein: CASRGARGAGEQYF
CDR3 DNA: TGTGCCAGCAGGGGGGCCCGGGGGGCCGGGGAGCAGTACTTC
CDR3 length: 14
V gene: TRBV2
clone size: -
D gene: -
J gene: TRBJ2-7

CDR3 protein: CASSPDVGAGSYNEQFF
CDR3 DNA: TGTGCCAGCAGCCCTGATGTGGGGGCGGGCTCCTACAATGAGCAGTTCTTC
CDR3 length: 17
V gene: TRBV3-1/TRBV3-2
clone size: -
D gene: -
J gene: TRBJ2-1

CDR3 protein: CAWGRDMNTEAFF
CDR3 DNA: TGTGCCTGGGGCCGGGACATGAACACTGAAGCTTTCTTT
CDR3 length: 13
V gene: TRBV30
clone size: -
D gene: -
J gene: TRBJ1-1

CDR3 protein: CASRTGTGMNSPLHF
CDR3 DNA: TGTGCCAGCAGGACCGGGACCGGCATGAATTCACCCCTCCACTTT
CDR3 length: 15
V gene: TRBV5-4
clone size: once
D gene: -
J gene: TRBJ1-6

CDR3 protein: CASSPGGGMNTEAFF
CDR3 DNA: TGTGCCAGCAGCCCCGGGGGAGGAATGAACACTGAAGCTTTCTTT
CDR3 length: 15
V gene: TRBV21-1
clone size: -
D gene: -
J gene: TRBJ1-1

CDR3 protein: CASSTPGHPEQYF
CDR3 DNA: TGCGCCAGCAGCACACCGGGACACCCCGAGCAGTACTTC
CDR3 length: 13
V gene: TRBV5-1
clone size: -
D gene: -
J gene: TRBJ2-7

CDR3 protein: CASSSTFGGDTDTQYF
CDR3 DNA: TGTGCCAGCAGCTCCACGTTCGGGGGGGACACAGATACGCAGTATTTT
CDR3 length: 16
V gene: TRBV11-3
clone size: -
D gene: TRBD2
J gene: TRBJ2-3

CDR3 protein: CASSPWSTRTGNTIYF
CDR3 DNA: TGTGCCAGCTCACCATGGTCGACCAGGACAGGAAACACCATATATTTT
CDR3 length: 16
V gene: TRBV18
clone size: -
D gene: -
J gene: TRBJ1-3

CDR3 protein: CASSQPPWRGGQETQYF
CDR3 DNA: TGTGCCAGCTCACAACCCCCGTGGCGGGGGGGCCAAGAGACCCAGTACTTC
CDR3 length: 17
V gene: TRBV18
clone size: -
D gene: TRBD2
J gene: TRBJ2-5

CDR3 protein: CATSLMLVNTEAFF
CDR3 DNA: TGTGCCACCAGCCTGATGTTAGTGAACACTGAAGCTTTCTTT
CDR3 length: 14
V gene: TRBV15
clone size: -
D gene: -
J gene: TRBJ1-1

CDR3 protein: CASSLQGRNTEAFF
CDR3 DNA: TGTGCCAGCAGCTTGCAGGGGCGGAACACTGAAGCTTTCTTT
CDR3 length: 14
V gene: TRBV7-2
clone size: -
D gene: -
J gene: TRBJ1-1

CDR3 protein: CASSFGRVDSPLHF
CDR3 DNA: TGTGCCAGCAGCTTCGGCAGGGTTGATTCACCCCTCCACTTT
CDR3 length: 14
V gene: TRBV7-9
clone size: -
D gene: -
J gene: TRBJ1-6

CDR3 protein: CASSPSLAGGDKTQYF
CDR3 DNA: TGTGCCAGCAGCCCGTCACTAGCGGGGGGGGACAAGACCCAGTACTTC
CDR3 length: 16
V gene: TRBV7-2
clone size: -
D gene: TRBD2
J gene: TRBJ2-5

CDR3 protein: CASSFGTTTYEQYF
CDR3 DNA: TGTGCCAGCAGTTTTGGGACAACGACCTACGAGCAGTACTTC
CDR3 length: 14
V gene: TRBV27
clone size: few
D gene: -
J gene: TRBJ2-7

CDR3 protein: CASSQDSDTLYEQYF
CDR3 DNA: TGCGCCAGCAGCCAAGATTCGGACACCCTCTACGAGCAGTACTTC
CDR3 length: 15
V gene: TRBV4-1
clone size: -
D gene: -
J gene: TRBJ2-7

CDR3 protein: CASSQGSDYGYTF
CDR3 DNA: TGTGCCAGCAGCCAAGGATCGGACTATGGCTACACCTTC
CDR3 length: 13
V gene: TRBV4-2
clone size: -
D gene: -
J gene: TRBJ1-2

CDR3 protein: CASSIGQFPTEAFF
CDR3 DNA: TGTGCCAGTAGTATAGGGCAGTTTCCTACTGAAGCTTTCTTT
CDR3 length: 14
V gene: TRBV19
clone size: once
D gene: -
J gene: TRBJ1-1

CDR3 protein: CASSTSGGADEQFF
CDR3 DNA: TGTGCCAGCAGCACTAGCGGGGGGGCCGATGAGCAGTTCTTC
CDR3 length: 14
V gene: TRBV6-5
clone size: -
D gene: TRBD2
J gene: TRBJ2-1

CDR3 protein: CASSSGPQGATNEKLFF
CDR3 DNA: TGCGCCAGCAGCTCGGGTCCTCAGGGAGCAACTAATGAAAAACTGTTTTTT
CDR3 length: 17
V gene: TRBV5-1
clone size: -
D gene: -
J gene: TRBJ1-4

CDR3 protein: CASLLATEAFF
CDR3 DNA: TGTGCCAGCTTGCTGGCCACTGAAGCTTTCTTT
CDR3 length: 11
V gene: TRBV2
clone size: once
D gene: -
J gene: TRBJ1-1

CDR3 protein: CASSQNPRGNYEQYF
CDR3 DNA: TGTGCCAGCAGCCAAAACCCCCGGGGGAACTACGAGCAGTACTTC
CDR3 length: 15
V gene: TRBV4-2
clone size: -
D gene: -
J gene: TRBJ2-7

CDR3 protein: CASSELTSGGHNEQFF
CDR3 DNA: TGCGCCAGCAGTGAGTTGACTAGCGGGGGGCACAATGAGCAGTTCTTC
CDR3 length: 16
V gene: TRBV10-1
clone size: -
D gene: TRBD2
J gene: TRBJ2-1

CDR3 protein: CASSPDGEQFF
CDR3 DNA: TGTGCCAGCAGCCCAGACGGTGAGCAGTTCTTC
CDR3 length: 11
V gene: TRBV9
clone size: -
D gene: -
J gene: TRBJ2-1

CDR3 protein: CAWRPAGAGANVLTF
CDR3 DNA: TGTGCCTGGAGGCCCGCCGGGGCCGGGGCCAACGTCCTGACTTTC
CDR3 length: 15
V gene: TRBV30
clone size: -
D gene: -
J gene: TRBJ2-6

CDR3 protein: CASSLGAGVTDTQYF
CDR3 DNA: TGTGCCAGCAGCTTGGGGGCGGGGGTCACAGATACGCAGTATTTT
CDR3 length: 15
V gene: TRBV5-4
clone size: -
D gene: TRBD2
J gene: TRBJ2-3

CDR3 protein: CAWSRGTASSYNSPLHF
CDR3 DNA: TGTGCCTGGAGTAGGGGGACAGCGAGCTCCTATAATTCACCCCTCCACTTT
CDR3 length: 17
V gene: TRBV30
clone size: -
D gene: TRBD1
J gene: TRBJ1-6

CDR3 protein: CASSLEAGSEETQYF
CDR3 DNA: TGTGCCAGCAGCTTAGAAGCTGGCAGTGAAGAGACCCAGTACTTC
CDR3 length: 15
V gene: TRBV7-9
clone size: -
D gene: -
J gene: TRBJ2-5